These 16 T cell receptor beta chains share one sample of origin, sequenced in a study of T cells in Graves' hyperthyroidism and ophthalmopathy. Authors of the study amplified TCR beta CDR3 regions from RNA transcripts. RT-PCR in the first round (using the HTBI primer set) targeted the TCR CDR3. TCRdb fed the multiplex PCR reads into MiXCR, producing one record per CDR3 protein. The table shows some 600,000 distinct CDR3 sequences, with about 45% occurring only once. Sequencing was performed on peripheral blood or thyroid tissue (not recorded which). The receptors were sampled from a woman between 18 and 30 years old with Graves' hyperthyroidism.

The chain couples TRBV11-2 to TRBJ1-1; D call uncertain. The ends were cut back, 3 bases at V and 5 bases at J, with 13 bases in the middle. CDR1 is SGHAT and CDR2 is FQNNGV in the germline V gene. This CDR3 is 14 amino acids long. The CDR3 spells CASSFLTSGTEAFF. The CDR3 bases are TGTGCCAGCAGCTTTTTGACTTCGGGGACTGAAGCTTTCTTT.

In this sample, this clonotype turned up a few times. DNA for the CDR3: TGTGCCAGCAGCCAAGTCGGGTTGGGGGAGCAGGAGCAGTACTTC. Protein product: CASSQVGLGEQEQYF. This chain connects TRBV7-9 to TRBJ2-7; either TRBD1 or TRBD2 may fit D (5 bases each). The CDR3 is 15 residues long. Trimming removed 5 bases from V and 7 bases from J, with 21 bases in between. Germline-derived CDR1 and CDR2 are SEHNR and FQNEAQ (reference sequence).

This chain uses TRBV2 with TRBJ2-7, with 7 positions matching TRBD1. Germline assignment: CDR1 SNHLY and CDR2 FYNNEI. Losses at the gene ends were 4 bases for V and 6 bases for J; bases not matched to a gene: 9. The CDR3 extends over 14 amino acids. CDR3 region: CASSGGGQAIEQYF. Here the CDR3 DNA reads TGTGCCAGCAGTGGAGGAGGACAGGCCATCGAGCAGTACTTC.

This clonotype was seen many times. J is TRBJ2-5 and V is TRBV14; D ambiguous. This CDR3 has 13 residues. Germline CDR1 and CDR2: SGHDN and FVKESK. The ends were cut back, 0 bases at V and 5 bases at J, with 7 bases in the middle. This CDR3 reads CASSQDPFETQYF. Here the CDR3 DNA reads TGTGCCAGCAGCCAAGACCCCTTTGAGACCCAGTACTTC.

In this sample, this clonotype turned up a few times. A read error may explain this, as a much larger clone is one base away. This sequence joins TRBV25-1 and TRBJ1-1; D ambiguous. The length of the CDR3 is 15 residues. Germline V lookup: CDR1 MGHDK, CDR2 SYGVNS. CDR3: CAGSEAYSLNTEAFF. The DNA for the CDR3 is TGTGCCGGCAGTGAGGCATATTCCCTGAACACTGAAGCTTTCTTT.

In this sample, this clonotype turned up once. The gene calls are TRBV25-1 and TRBJ1-2, with D hard to call. V lost 8 bases to trimming and J lost 8 bases, with 18 bases between them. The CDR3 is 13 residues long. Germline-derived CDR1 and CDR2 are MGHDK and SYGVNS. CDR3 in DNA: TGTGCCAGCGTTAGCCCAGCCGGGAGCGGCTACACCTTC. As protein: CASVSPAGSGYTF.

This rearrangement joins TRBV7-6 to TRBJ2-7, with a tentative D call TRBD1 (7 bases). Between the trimmed V and J ends, which lost 5 bases and 6 bases, there was a span of 14 bases. The germline gives CDR1 SGHVS, CDR2 FNYEAQ. The CDR3 contains 13 residues. The CDR3 coding sequence is TGTGCCAGCAGCAGGGGGCGAGCGGGCGAGCAGTACTTC. Encoded protein: CASSRGRAGEQYF. Full variable domain (rest looked up from reference TRBV7-6 and TRBJ2-7): GAGVSQSPRYKVTKRGQDVALRCDPISGHVSLYWYRQALGQGPEFLTYFNYEAQQDKSGLPNDRFSAERPEGSISTLTIQRTEQRDSAMYRCASSRGRAGEQYFGPGTRLTVT.

This clonotype has at least ten counts. The gene calls are TRBV15 and TRBJ1-4, with 8 bases fitting TRBD1. The germline V gene encodes CDR1 LNHNV and CDR2 YYDKDF (reference sequence). The V and J ends lost 1 base and 8 bases, in that order; junction bases with no gene match: 6. The CDR3 has 15 amino acids. CDR3 in DNA: TGTGCCACCAGCAGAGTAAGCACAGGGGGAGAAAAACTGTTTTTT. The encoded protein is CATSRVSTGGEKLFF.

This clonotype was detected many times. J is TRBJ2-5 and V is TRBV29-1; D is perhaps TRBD2 (6 bases). V dropped 3 bases and J dropped 5 bases, with 13 bases sitting between them. Per germline, CDR1 SQVTM and CDR2 ANQGSEA. The CDR3 is made up of 13 amino acids. The CDR3 DNA reads as TGCAGCGTTGAGGGGTTTGGAGGGGAGACCCAGTACTTC. This gives the protein CSVEGFGGETQYF.

Comments on this clonotype: A much larger clone lies a single base off, so this may be a read error. The chain couples TRBV7-9 to TRBJ2-7, with a weak D call TRBD1 (6 bases). Germline CDR1 is SEHNR and CDR2 is FQNEAQ (reference sequence). This CDR3 comprises 14 residues. The CDR3 coding sequence is TGTGCCAACAGCCGTACAGGGATTTGGGACGAGCAGTACTTC. Translation: CANSRTGIWDEQYF.

Of note for this clonotype: The junction does not match germline at one end; this may be a read error. This chain joins TRBV25-1 and TRBJ1-6; no clear D. Germline V lookup: CDR1 MGHDK, CDR2 SYGVNS. The CDR3 contains 12 residues. This CDR3 is CAGSGLDSPLHF. CDR3 coding DNA: TGTGCCGGCAGTGGGCTGGATTCACCCCTCCACTTT.

This clonotype was seen ten or more times. V gene TRBV7-6 combines with J gene TRBJ2-7, with D tentatively TRBD2 (6 bases). From germline, CDR1 is SGHVS and CDR2 FNYEAQ. This CDR3 has 13 residues. The V end was cut by 5 bases, the J end by 10 bases, with 18 bases between. Here the CDR3 DNA reads TGTGCCAGCAGCCCCATGGGACTTCCTTTACAGTACTTC. Translation gives CASSPMGLPLQYF. Using reference TRBV7-6 and TRBJ2-7 for the parts outside the CDR3, the full variable domain is GAGVSQSPRYKVTKRGQDVALRCDPISGHVSLYWYRQALGQGPEFLTYFNYEAQQDKSGLPNDRFSAERPEGSISTLTIQRTEQRDSAMYRCASSPMGLPLQYFGPGTRLTVT.

Comments on this clonotype: It may be a read error: a sequence one base away is much more abundant. This chain connects TRBV2 to TRBJ2-7; possibly TRBD1 or TRBD2 for D (9 bases each). Per the germline V gene, CDR1 is SNHLY and CDR2 is FYNNEI. V was cut by 3 bases and J by 5 bases, with 26 bases left in between. The CDR3 spans 18 residues. CDR3 protein: CASSDGGDRGTSSDEQYF. CDR3 DNA: TGTGCCAGCAGTGATGGAGGAGACAGGGGGACTAGCTCTGACGAGCAGTACTTC.

This chain connects TRBV7-6 to TRBJ1-4; D remains ambiguous. The CDR3 consists of 14 residues. The ends were cut back, 5 bases at V and 3 bases at J, with 10 bases in the middle. From germline, CDR1 is SGHVS and CDR2 FNYEAQ. CDR3 region: CASSQGMANEKLFF. CDR3 DNA: TGTGCCAGCAGCCAAGGGATGGCTAATGAAAAACTGTTTTTT.

This clonotype was counted at least ten times. The genes are TRBV10-3 and TRBJ2-5; D might be TRBD1 (6 bases). CDR1 is ENHRY, CDR2 SYGVKD, per germline. Trimming took off 5 bases at V and 4 bases at J, with 11 bases between the two ends. The CDR3 covers 13 residues. The CDR3 nucleotides are TGTGCCATCAGTTACAGGGATGGAGAGACCCAGTACTTC. Residues: CAISYRDGETQYF.

The chain uses TRBV24-1 and TRBJ1-1, with D possibly being TRBD1 (5 bases). The germline V and J ends were trimmed by 2 bases and 3 bases, with 18 bases remaining between them. In germline, CDR1 is KGHDR, CDR2 SFDVKD. The CDR3 covers 17 residues. The CDR3: CATSDSYGATKDTEAFF. For the CDR3, the DNA is TGTGCCACCAGTGATTCCTACGGGGCAACCAAGGACACTGAAGCTTTCTTT.